This T cell receptor beta chain comes out of a study of blood T cell repertoires in COVID-19. Overall study: There were acute and convalescent COVID-19 samples, and they came from the United States, Italy and Spain. PBMCs, B-cell-depleted T cells, or T cells provided the cDNA or gDNA that made up the material.

During active infection, Seattle patients enrolled and were then monitored through disease. As handled by the study authors: Estimation of nucleated cell counts was performed using reference gene primer amplification. Assay: immunoSEQ multiplex PCR; the TCRdb copy retains only in-frame clones and omits some. V and J calls and clone size are given by that table; D and trimming were obtained from the DNA. The data show 150,000 to 180,000 clones, around 85% seen once. V was pared by 7 bases and J by 10 bases, with 10 bases of the junction left unmatched. The CDR3 runs to 13 residues. The chain carries TRBV12-3 or TRBV12-4 and TRBJ1-1; 9 bases agree with TRBD1. This clonotype was sampled from a man between 60 and 70 years old with COVID-19, enrolled during active disease. The sequencing input was peripheral blood. The CDR3 nucleotides are TGTGCCAGCACAACCGGGACAGGGCGGGTAGCTTTCTTT. Translation gives CASTTGTGRVAFF.